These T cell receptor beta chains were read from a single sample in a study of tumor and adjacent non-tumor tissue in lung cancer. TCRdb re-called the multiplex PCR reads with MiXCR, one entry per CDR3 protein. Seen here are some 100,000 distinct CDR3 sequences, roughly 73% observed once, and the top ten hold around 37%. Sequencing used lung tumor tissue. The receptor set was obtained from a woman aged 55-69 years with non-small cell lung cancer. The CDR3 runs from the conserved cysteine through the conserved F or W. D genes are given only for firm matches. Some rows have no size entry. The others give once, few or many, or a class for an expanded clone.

CSAPPGGTGVNEQFF	TGCAGCGCTCCCCCTGGAGGGACAGGTGTCAATGAACAGTTCTTC	TRBJ2-1	TRBD1	-	TRBV29-1
CVSSQDGGYNEKLFF	TGCGTCAGCAGCCAAGATGGCGGATATAATGAAAAACTGTTTTTT	TRBJ1-4	-	-	TRBV4-3
CASSLQGRGEAFF	TGTGCCAGCAGTTTACAGGGAAGGGGTGAAGCTTTCTTT	TRBJ1-1	-	-	TRBV12-3/TRBV12-4
CASSEVGSSQYF	TGTGCCAGCAGTGAGGTGGGCAGCTCCCAGTATTTT	TRBJ2-3	-	-	TRBV6-1
CSVGPDGTGLGAFF	TGCAGCGTTGGTCCCGATGGGACAGGGCTTGGTGCTTTCTTT	TRBJ1-1	TRBD1	-	TRBV29-1
CASSLSWTGVAEAFF	TGTGCCAGCAGTTTATCCTGGACAGGGGTAGCTGAAGCTTTTTTT	TRBJ1-1	TRBD1	few	TRBV12-3/TRBV12-4
CASSPSGLTENHNQPPHF	TGTGCCAGCAGTCCCTCGGGCTTAACAGAAAACCATAATCAGCCCCCGCATTTT	TRBJ1-5	-	-	TRBV28
CSARPGTGGGNEQFF	TGCAGTGCTAGACCCGGGACGGGCGGAGGCAATGAGCAGTTCTTC	TRBJ2-1	-	many	TRBV20-1
CASSTHRLEYNEQFF	TGTGCCAGCAGCACACACCGACTAGAATACAATGAGCAGTTCTTC	TRBJ2-1	-	-	TRBV7-9
CATHKGNLQYF	TGTGCCACCCACAAAGGAAACCTTCAGTACTTC	TRBJ2-4	-	-	TRBV2
CAISLVFAGPSYEKYF	TGTGCCATCAGCTTAGTATTCGCAGGGCCCTCCTACGAGAAGTACTTC	TRBJ2-7	-	-	TRBV11-2
CASSLGQGDPSYNSPLHF	TGTGCCAGCAGTTTAGGGCAGGGGGATCCATCCTATAATTCACCCCTCCACTTT	TRBJ1-6	TRBD1	few	TRBV28
CASRFPTRGNIQYF	TGTGCCAGCAGATTCCCCACTAGAGGTAACATTCAATACTTC	TRBJ2-4	-	-	TRBV11-2
CASVPDIQYEQYF	TGCGCCAGCGTACCGGACATACAATACGAGCAGTACTTC	TRBJ2-7	-	-	TRBV10-2
CASSQDLARTTYGYTF	TGCGCCAGCAGCCAAGATTTAGCTCGGACGACCTATGGGTACACCTTC	TRBJ1-2	-	-	TRBV4-3
CASSFQASNEKPFF	TGTGCCAGTAGTTTCCAGGCGTCTAATGAAAAACCGTTTTTT	TRBJ1-4	-	-	TRBV12-3/TRBV12-4
CAIAASSNQPQHF	TGTGCCATCGCGGCGAGTAGCAATCAGCCCCAACATTTT	TRBJ1-5	-	-	TRBV10-3
CSAMFLADRDTQYF	TGCAGTGCTATGTTCCTAGCAGACAGAGATACGCAGTATTTT	TRBJ2-3	-	-	TRBV20-1
CASCLELTSESRNEQFF	TGTGCCAGCTGCTTAGAGTTGACTAGCGAGAGCCGCAATGAACAGTTCTTC	TRBJ2-1	TRBD2	-	TRBV11-3
CASGPRLAGESTGELFF	TGTGCTAGCGGCCCGCGACTAGCGGGAGAATCCACTGGGGAGCTGTTTTTT	TRBJ2-2	TRBD2	few	TRBV11-1
CTSSSGHDTGELFF	TGTACCAGCAGCTCAGGGCATGACACCGGGGAGCTGTTTTTT	TRBJ2-2	-	-	TRBV5-4
CRVEARTRDRSHQPQHF	TGCAGAGTTGAAGCCAGAACCCGGGACAGAAGTCATCAGCCCCAGCATTTC	TRBJ1-5	TRBD1	-	TRBV29-1
CANSFPTRRNIQYF	TGTGCCAACAGCTTCCCCACCAGAAGGAACATTCAGTACTTC	TRBJ2-4	-	-	TRBV11-2
CASNKFSSGANVPTF	TGTGCCAGCAATAAGTTTAGCTCTGGGGCCAACGTCCCGACTTTC	TRBJ2-6	-	-	TRBV14
CSARDPSDPYEQYF	TGTAGTGCTAGAGATCCTAGCGACCCCTACGAGCAGTACTTC	TRBJ2-7	-	-	TRBV20-1
CVSSWDETSTDTQYF	TGTGTCAGCAGTTGGGACGAAACTAGCACAGATACGCAGTATTTT	TRBJ2-3	-	-	TRBV6-2/TRBV6-3
CSVRPVSEQFF	TGTAGTGTTAGACCGGTCAGTGAGCAGTTCTTC	TRBJ2-1	-	-	TRBV20-1
CVSSRALMGNQPQHF	TGCGTCAGCAGCCGGGCGCTGATGGGCAATCAGCCCCAGCATTTT	TRBJ1-5	-	-	TRBV4-3
CISQTDSGTEAFF	TGTATCAGCCAAACCGACAGTGGAACTGAAGCTTTCTTT	TRBJ1-1	-	once	TRBV6-1
CASSLGVLPLQGVENIQYF	TGTGCCAGCAGCTTAGGGGTCCTCCCCCTCCAAGGGGTCGAAAACATTCAGTACTTC	TRBJ2-4	-	-	TRBV11-2
CANRAISGSNNEQFF	TGTGCCAACAGGGCAATTAGCGGGAGTAACAATGAGCAGTTCTTC	TRBJ2-1	TRBD2	-	TRBV6-2/TRBV6-3
CANSYGGAGGLSGYTF	TGTGCCAACAGTTACGGGGGGGCAGGGGGCTTGAGCGGCTACACCTTC	TRBJ1-2	TRBD1	-	TRBV6-5
CASSIVGARNTEAFF	TGTGCCAGCAGCATAGTTGGGGCCAGGAACACTGAAGCTTTCTTT	TRBJ1-1	-	-	TRBV11-3
CAGSYTQQRANTGVLFF	TGTGCCGGCAGTTACACCCAACAGAGGGCCAACACCGGGGTGTTGTTTTTT	TRBJ2-2	-	-	TRBV6-2/TRBV6-3
CASRPGASLNTEAFF	TGTGCCAGCAGACCCGGTGCGTCCCTGAACACTGAAGCTTTCTTT	TRBJ1-1	-	-	TRBV5-4
CFSSLELTSGSHNVQFF	TGTTTCAGCAGCTTAGAGCTGACTAGCGGGAGCCACAATGTGCAGTTCTTC	TRBJ2-1	TRBD2	-	TRBV11-3
CASSEYRQGNYGYTF	TGTGCCAGCAGTGAATATCGGCAGGGGAACTATGGCTACACCTTC	TRBJ1-2	-	medium-sized	TRBV6-1
CASILRPDSYGYTF	TGTGCCAGCATCCTCCGCCCCGACAGCTATGGCTACACCTTC	TRBJ1-2	-	-	TRBV28
CASSLGQGIGTQYF	TGTGCCAGCAGTTTAGGGCAGGGTATTGGGACCCAGTACTTC	TRBJ2-5	-	-	TRBV12-3/TRBV12-4
CASSPINTEAFF	TGTGCCAGCAGCCCCATTAACACTGAAGCTTTCTTT	TRBJ1-1	-	-	TRBV7-3
CASNQVLVSYDEQFF	TGCGCCAGCAATCAAGTTCTCGTCTCCTACGATGAGCAGTTCTTC	TRBJ2-1	-	-	TRBV4-3
CSARDFGNQPHHF	TGCAGTGCTAGAGATTTCGGCAATCAGCCCCATCATTTT	TRBJ1-5	-	-	TRBV20-1
CASSLPGRTEAFF	TGTGCCAGCAGTCTCCCCGGGAGGACTGAAGCTTTCTTT	TRBJ1-1	-	many	TRBV12-3/TRBV12-4
CASSQGTSWIYNEQFF	TGCGCCAGCAGCCAAGGGACTAGCTGGATTTACAACGAGCAATTCTTC	TRBJ2-1	TRBD2	-	TRBV4-3
CASSFELTSGNHNEQYF	TGTGCCAGCAGCTTCGAGTTGACAAGCGGGAACCACAATGAGCAGTACTTC	TRBJ2-7	TRBD2	once	TRBV11-3
CASSQEVASGANVQTF	-	TRBJ2-6	-	few	TRBV4-3
CVSRGRRGNEKLFF	TGTGTCAGCAGAGGGCGGAGGGGTAATGAAAAACTGTTTTTT	TRBJ1-4	-	-	TRBV6-5
CSAEGKSSRQYF	TGCAGTGCCGAGGGTAAGTCCTCGAGGCAGTACTTC	TRBJ2-7	-	-	TRBV20-1
CTSTKGRESGYTF	TGTACCAGTACCAAAGGCAGGGAATCTGGCTACACCTTC	TRBJ1-2	-	once	TRBV19
CASSQTAGSVISGANVLTF	TGTGCCAGCAGTCAAACAGCCGGGTCAGTAATCTCTGGGGCCAACGTCCTTACTTTC	TRBJ2-6	-	-	TRBV6-2/TRBV6-3
CGASGLMNTESFF	TGCGGTGCTAGTGGTCTCATGAACACTGAATCTTTCTTT	TRBJ1-1	-	-	TRBV20-1
CASSQDTSTLNEQFF	TGCGCCAGCAGCCAAGATACTAGCACCCTCAATGAGCAGTTCTTC	TRBJ2-1	-	few	TRBV4-3
CASAASPESYEQCF	TGTGCCAGCGCTGCGTCTCCTGAGTCATACGAGCAGTGCTTC	TRBJ2-7	-	-	TRBV11-1
CASSSPTGTGIVGEQCF	TGTGCCAGCAGCTCTCCAACCGGGACAGGCATAGTTGGCGAGCAGTGCTTC	TRBJ2-7	TRBD1	-	TRBV11-3
CSASRQGGSNQIQHF	TGCAGTGCTAGTAGGCAGGGGGGAAGCAATCAGATCCAGCATTTT	TRBJ1-5	TRBD1	few	TRBV20-1